Included here is one T cell receptor beta chain sequence, with context. This record comes from a study of STAT5B mutations in CD4+ large granular lymphocyte leukemia. This CDR3 has 13 residues. The germline V gene has CDR1 SGHAT and CDR2 FQDESV (reference sequence). Deletions cut 5 bases from V and 7 bases from J, with 14 bases between. Authors' analysis steps: The detection floor for productive clonotype frequency was 2.59 x 10-5. Sequencing was performed with immunoSEQ multiplex PCR; in TCRdb, only in-frame clones are kept and a portion is missing. V and J calls plus clone size are reproduced from that table; the DNA served to infer D and trimming. Altogether tens of thousands of clones are present, around 84% being singletons, with the ten largest covering approximately 0.35%.

This receptor was identified in a human donor in good health. The rearrangement uses TRBV11-1 and TRBJ2-5, with a possible D match to TRBD2 (5 bases). Sequencing was performed on CD4+ T cells from blood buffy coats. The CDR3 loop reads CASSQSLEGTQYF. The CDR3, as DNA: TGTGCCAGCAGCCAGTCACTAGAGGGGACCCAGTACTTC.